The 20 T cell receptor beta chains given below trace back to one sample, sequenced in a study of OX40 agonist ivuxolimab in advanced cancers. Profiling relied on immunoSEQ multiplex PCR, and the TCRdb table lists in-frame clones only, not all of them. Here the sample spans over 55,000 clones, roughly 89% being singletons. The sequences come from CD4+ or CD8+ T cells sorted from blood, collected in a trial of the OX40 agonist ivuxolimab. These receptors came from an adult with an advanced solid tumor such as melanoma, head and neck, liver or kidney cancer.

The chain uses TRBV6-5 and TRBJ1-2, with 8 bases matching TRBD1. Trimming removed 5 bases from V and 4 bases from J; junction bases left unmatched: 9. The germline CDR1 and CDR2 sequences are MNHEY and SVGAGI. The CDR3 contains 15 residues. CDR3 amino acids: CASSRRGTGLYGYTF. The DNA for the CDR3 is TGTGCCAGCAGTAGAAGGGGGACAGGCCTCTATGGCTACACCTTC.

The chain employs TRBV5-4 and TRBJ2-7; the D gene is possibly TRBD2 (5 bases). V lost 4 bases and J lost 6, with 17 bases in between. Germline CDR1 reads SGHNT; CDR2 reads YYREEE (reference sequence). The CDR3 consists of 14 residues. The CDR3 nucleotides read TGTGCCAGCAGCCCCGCGGGTCGAGTCACCGAGCAGTACTTC. Translation: CASSPAGRVTEQYF. The variable domain in full, completed from reference TRBV5-4 and TRBJ2-7, reads ETGVTQSPTHLIKTRGQQVTLRCSSQSGHNTVSWYQQALGQGPQFIFQYYREEENGRGNFPPRFSGLQFPNYSSELNVNALELDDSALYLCASSPAGRVTEQYFGPGTRLTVT.

This clone has a single count. The V call is TRBV11-2, the J call TRBJ2-3; D uncertain. V shed 2 bases and J shed 2 bases, with 8 bases lying between them. CDR3 size: 14 residues. The germline V gene has CDR1 SGHAT and CDR2 FQNNGV. DNA of the CDR3: TGTGCCAGCAGCTTATTTTCATCCACAGATACGCAGTATTTT. Protein sequence: CASSLFSSTDTQYF.

This clone has only a few counts. V usage is TRBV2 and J usage is TRBJ1-2; TRBD1 is a possible D gene (6 bases). Per the germline V gene, CDR1 is SNHLY and CDR2 is FYNNEI. Trimming took 4 bases from V and 8 from J, leaving 11 bases between them. The length of the CDR3 is 12 residues. The CDR3 coding sequence is TGTGCCAGCAGTGGGGCAGGGGTCGGCTACACCTTC. This encodes CASSGAGVGYTF.

The chain uses TRBV10-3 and TRBJ2-3; D is undetermined. Trimming took off 6 bases at V and 1 base at J, with 8 bases between the two ends. Germline V gene sequence: CDR1 ENHRY, CDR2 SYGVKD. This CDR3 region has 13 residues. The CDR3 DNA reads as TGTGCCATCAGGAATACTGGCACAGATACGCAGTATTTT. Its protein product is CAIRNTGTDTQYF.

This clone was seen once. This chain connects TRBV19 to TRBJ2-1, with TRBD2 as a possible D gene (6 bases). CDR3 length: 14 residues. The germline gives CDR1 LNHDA, CDR2 SQIVND (reference sequence). V was cut by 2 bases and J by 4 bases, with 9 bases left in between. CDR3 in amino acids: CASSITRGYNEQFF. CDR3 bases: TGTGCCAGTAGTATAACCCGGGGGTACAATGAGCAGTTCTTC.

The table lists this clone with a count of one. The chain links TRBV18 to TRBJ2-3; the match to TRBD1 covers 7 bases. This CDR3 has 14 residues. Losses at the gene ends were 4 bases for V and 1 base for J; bases not matched to a gene: 2. CDR1 is KGHSH and CDR2 is LQKENI in the germline V gene. CDR3 amino acids: CASSQGAGTDTQYF. CDR3 sequence (DNA): TGTGCCAGCTCACAGGGGGCTGGCACAGATACGCAGTATTTT.

This clone has just one count. V usage is TRBV7-6 and J usage is TRBJ1-1, with 9 nucleotides matching TRBD1. The CDR3 spans 15 residues. The germline V gene encodes CDR1 SGHVS and CDR2 FNYEAQ. The J segment lost 2 bases and the V segment lost 5 bases, leaving 6 bases of the junction unmatched. DNA of the CDR3: TGTGCCAGCAGCCCGTCGACAGGGGGAAACACTGAAGCTTTCTTT. It encodes CASSPSTGGNTEAFF.

V is TRBV4-2 and J is TRBJ2-3, with a weak D call TRBD2 (5 bases). V was trimmed by 4 bases and J by 3 bases, leaving 17 bases between them. Germline CDR1 is LGHNA and CDR2 is YNFKEQ. This CDR3 comprises 16 residues. The CDR3 sequence: CASSREATRATDTQYF. The CDR3 DNA reads TGTGCCAGCAGCCGCGAGGCGACGAGGGCAACAGATACGCAGTATTTT.

The chain employs TRBV6-1 and TRBJ2-1, with D possibly being TRBD1 (5 bases). Germline V gene data show CDR1 as MNHNS and CDR2 as SASEGT. V lost 1 base to trimming and J lost 14 bases, with 12 bases between them. There are 12 residues in the CDR3. CDR3 amino acids: CASSEGWVREFF. DNA of the CDR3: TGTGCCAGCAGTGAAGGTTGGGTCAGGGAGTTCTTC.

This clone has only a few counts. The chain joins TRBV6-5 to TRBJ2-3; weak D call: TRBD1 (6 bases). Germline lookup yields CDR1 MNHEY and CDR2 SVGAGI. The CDR3 extends over 15 amino acids. The V end was cut by 8 bases, the J end by 3 bases, with 18 bases between. The CDR3 here is CASSYRNRATDTQYF. The DNA for the CDR3 is TGTGCCAGCTCCTACCGGAACAGGGCGACAGATACGCAGTATTTT.

The V call is TRBV18, the J call TRBJ1-6; tentatively, D is TRBD1 (5 bases). This CDR3 region has 14 residues. Germline-derived CDR1 and CDR2 are KGHSH and LQKENI. The V end was cut by 4 bases, the J end by 3 bases, with 7 bases between. CDR3 protein: CASSQRGYNSPLHF. The CDR3 DNA reads as TGTGCCAGCTCACAAAGGGGCTATAATTCACCCCTCCACTTT. The complete variable domain, with remaining parts taken from reference TRBV18 and TRBJ1-6, reads NAGVMQNPRHLVRRRGQEARLRCSPMKGHSHVYWYRQLPEEGLKFMVYLQKENIIDESGMPKERFSAEFPKEGPSILRIQQVVRGDSAAYFCASSQRGYNSPLHFGNGTRLTVT.

This chain joins TRBV11-2 and TRBJ2-7; 7 positions agree with TRBD2. CDR3 length equals 14 residues. The junction had 4 bases not matched to a gene; V was cut back by 1 base and J by 4 bases. CDR1 is SGHAT and CDR2 is FQNNGV in the germline V gene. Here the CDR3 DNA reads TGTGCCAGCAGCTTAGCGGGGGGAGGGTACGAGCAGTACTTC. Translation gives CASSLAGGGYEQYF.

This chain connects TRBV6-6 to TRBJ1-1; no definite D call. The CDR3 covers 13 residues. Germline V lookup: CDR1 MNHNY, CDR2 SVGAGI (reference sequence). V was cut by 2 bases and J by 8 bases, with 12 bases left in between. CDR3 DNA: TGTGCCAGCAGTTACCGTCAGGAGTCAGAAGCTTTCTTT. Translating gives CASSYRQESEAFF.

The chain uses TRBV5-1 and TRBJ2-7; 9 nucleotides match TRBD1. Germline V lookup: CDR1 SGHRS, CDR2 YFSETQ. V trimming: 4 bases; J trimming: 5 bases; junction bases outside the gene matches: 1. This CDR3 is 12 amino acids long. CDR3 DNA: TGCGCCAGCAGCAGGGACAGGGACGAGCAGTACTTC. Translated, it gives CASSRDRDEQYF.

On this clone: This CDR3 is also generated by other DNA sequences in the sample. The genes are TRBV5-1 and TRBJ2-1; 8 bases align to TRBD1. The CDR3 covers 13 residues. Trimming at V came to 0 bases and at J to 7 bases, leaving 0 bases not matched to a gene. CDR1 SGHRS and CDR2 YFSETQ come from the germline V gene. The chain's CDR3 is CASSLGQGNEQFF. The CDR3 bases are TGCGCCAGCAGCTTGGGACAGGGGAATGAGCAGTTCTTC.

The chain couples TRBV5-5 to TRBJ1-2; D is perhaps TRBD1 (6 bases). Germline CDR1 reads SGHKS; CDR2 reads YYEKEE (reference sequence). The CDR3 totals 13 residues. The V end lost 3 bases, the J end lost 7 bases, and 13 bases lay between the germline ends. The CDR3, as DNA: TGTGCCAGCAGCTCACAGGGTCTGGTTGGCTACACCTTC. This gives the protein CASSSQGLVGYTF. The full variable domain, its missing parts supplied by reference TRBV5-5 and TRBJ1-2, is DAGVTQSPTHLIKTRGQQVTLRCSPISGHKSVSWYQQVLGQGPQFIFQYYEKEERGRGNFPDRFSARQFPNYSSELNVNALLLGDSALYLCASSSQGLVGYTFGSGTRLTVV.

The gene calls are TRBV5-1 and TRBJ1-4; D is unresolved. The CDR3 consists of 16 residues. Trimming took off 0 bases at V and 8 bases at J, with 17 bases between the two ends. Germline V gene lookup returns CDR1 SGHRS and CDR2 YFSETQ. The DNA of the CDR3 is TGCGCCAGCAGCTTGGGAGATAATTATAGCGGGGAAAAACTGTTTTTT. This gives the protein CASSLGDNYSGEKLFF.

This clone came up a few times. This chain links TRBV5-1 with TRBJ1-2; D unclear. Germline loops: CDR1 SGHRS, CDR2 YFSETQ. The CDR3 is made up of 12 amino acids. Trimming left V 6 bases short and J 3 bases short, with 9 bases between. DNA of the CDR3: TGCGCCAGCAATGGACGGGACTATGGCTACACCTTC. It is translated as CASNGRDYGYTF.

This rearrangement joins TRBV27 to TRBJ1-1; no firm D call. V was shortened by 2 bases and J by 3 bases, with 7 bases between the two germline ends. CDR3 size: 13 residues. Germline V lookup: CDR1 MNHEY, CDR2 SMNVEV (reference sequence). The CDR3: CASSLRRDTEAFF. CDR3 in DNA: TGTGCCAGCAGTTTAAGGCGGGACACTGAAGCTTTCTTT.